What follows is one TCR beta chain and its context. The data derive from a study of blood T cell repertoires in COVID-19. Study background: Acute-phase and convalescent COVID-19 samples originated in the United States, Italy and Spain. T cells, B-cell-depleted T cells, or PBMCs provided the cDNA or gDNA that served as material.

The V end was cut by 4 bases, the J end by 7 bases, with 18 bases between. Germline CDR1 SGHRS, CDR2 YFSETQ. This CDR3 is 15 amino acids long. In the original analysis: Reference gene primers were amplified, and this amplification served to estimate nucleated cell counts. Only in-frame clones appear in the TCRdb table, and some are missing; sequencing was by immunoSEQ multiplex PCR. The V and J calls and the clone size are those of that table, but D and trimming were determined from the DNA. The table has around 110,000 clones, about 80% seen once. This clonotype was obtained from a man aged 70 or older with active or convalescent COVID-19. Sequencing was carried out using peripheral blood. The rearrangement links TRBV5-1 to TRBJ2-1, with D perhaps matching TRBD2 (6 bases). The DNA of the CDR3 is TGCGCCAGCAGCAGGGACTCCCTGGGACTGAATGAGCAGTTCTTC. Encoded protein: CASSRDSLGLNEQFF.